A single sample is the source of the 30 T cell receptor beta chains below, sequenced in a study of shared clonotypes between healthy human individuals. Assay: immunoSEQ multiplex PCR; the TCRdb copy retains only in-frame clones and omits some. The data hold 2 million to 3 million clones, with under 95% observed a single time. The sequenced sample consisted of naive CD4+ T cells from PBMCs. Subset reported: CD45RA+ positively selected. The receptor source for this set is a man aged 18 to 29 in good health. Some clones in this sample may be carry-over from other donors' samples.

CDR3 amino acids: CASISGETDTEAFF. In DNA, the CDR3 is TGTGCCAGCATTTCAGGTGAGACCGACACTGAAGCTTTCTTT. This chain joins TRBV7-3 and TRBJ1-1; D not resolved. This CDR3 is built from 14 residues. CDR1 and CDR2 from the germline V gene are SGHTA and FQGTGA. The V and J ends lost 7 bases and 3 bases respectively, with 15 bases between them.

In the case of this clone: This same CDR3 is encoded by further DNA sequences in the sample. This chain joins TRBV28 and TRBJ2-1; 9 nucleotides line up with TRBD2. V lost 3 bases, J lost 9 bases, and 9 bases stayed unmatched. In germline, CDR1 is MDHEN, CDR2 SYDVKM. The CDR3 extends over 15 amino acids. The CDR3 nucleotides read TGTGCCAGCAGTTTCTTGGCGGGAGGGCCGGGTGAGCAGTTCTTC. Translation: CASSFLAGGPGEQFF.

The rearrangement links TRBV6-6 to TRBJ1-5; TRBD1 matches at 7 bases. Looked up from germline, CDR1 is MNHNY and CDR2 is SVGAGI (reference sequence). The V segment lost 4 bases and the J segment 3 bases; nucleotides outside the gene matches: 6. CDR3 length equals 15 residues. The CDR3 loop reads CASSSLTGPNQPQHF. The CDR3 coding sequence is TGTGCCAGCAGTTCCTTGACAGGGCCCAATCAGCCCCAGCATTTT.

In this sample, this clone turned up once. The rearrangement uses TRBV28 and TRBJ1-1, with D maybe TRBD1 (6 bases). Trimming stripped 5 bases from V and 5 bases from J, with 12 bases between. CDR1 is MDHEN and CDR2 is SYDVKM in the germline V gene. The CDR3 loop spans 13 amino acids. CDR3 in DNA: TGTGCCAGCAGTGCATTTACAGGGACTGAAGCTTTCTTT. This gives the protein CASSAFTGTEAFF.

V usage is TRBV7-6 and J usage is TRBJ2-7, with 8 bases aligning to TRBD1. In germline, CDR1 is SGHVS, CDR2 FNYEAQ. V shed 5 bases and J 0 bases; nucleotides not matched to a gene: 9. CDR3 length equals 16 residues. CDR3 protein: CASSTSGGLSSYEQYF. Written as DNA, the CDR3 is TGTGCCAGCAGCACTTCAGGGGGCCTTAGCTCCTACGAGCAGTACTTC.

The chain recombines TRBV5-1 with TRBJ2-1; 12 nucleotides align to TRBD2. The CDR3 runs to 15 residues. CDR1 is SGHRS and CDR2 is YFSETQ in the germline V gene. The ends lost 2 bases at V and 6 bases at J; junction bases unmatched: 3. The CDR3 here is CASSFLTSGSNEQFF. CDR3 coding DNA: TGCGCCAGCAGCTTTTTGACTAGCGGGAGCAATGAGCAGTTCTTC.

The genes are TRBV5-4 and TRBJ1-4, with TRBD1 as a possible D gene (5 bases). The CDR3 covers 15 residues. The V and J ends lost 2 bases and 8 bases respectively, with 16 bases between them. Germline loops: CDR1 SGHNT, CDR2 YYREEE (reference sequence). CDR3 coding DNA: TGTGCCAGCAGCTTCTTGGCAGGGCGACAAGAAAAACTGTTTTTT. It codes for CASSFLAGRQEKLFF.

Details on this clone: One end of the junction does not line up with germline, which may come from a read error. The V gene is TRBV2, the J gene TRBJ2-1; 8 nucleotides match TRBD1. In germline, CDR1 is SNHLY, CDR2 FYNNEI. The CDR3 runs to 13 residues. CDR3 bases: TGTGCCAGCAGTGACCGTCTGCCCGGACAGGGCCTCTTC. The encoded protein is CASSDRLPGQGLF.

The DNA of the CDR3 is TGTGCCAGCAGCGGGGAGGGGGCCCCCCCTGAAGCTTTCTTT. Amino acid sequence: CASSGEGAPPEAFF. The chain has TRBV2 and TRBJ1-1; 7 nucleotides agree with TRBD1. Germline CDR1 and CDR2: SNHLY and FYNNEI. V lost 6 bases to trimming and J lost 6 bases; unmatched junction nucleotides: 10. The CDR3 spans 14 residues.

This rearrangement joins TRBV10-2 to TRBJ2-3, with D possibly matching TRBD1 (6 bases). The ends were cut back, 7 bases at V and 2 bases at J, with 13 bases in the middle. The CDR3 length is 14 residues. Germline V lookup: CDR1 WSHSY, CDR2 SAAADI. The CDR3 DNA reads TGCGCCAGCAATGACCCGGGACACACAGATACGCAGTATTTT. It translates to CASNDPGHTDTQYF.

CDR3 protein: CASSLRTGQGSSKNIQYF. The DNA for the CDR3 is TGCGCCAGCAGCCTTCGGACAGGCCAAGGGTCATCAAAAAACATTCAGTACTTC. J is TRBJ2-4 and V is TRBV5-1, with TRBD1 identical over 7 bases. The CDR3 sequence is 18 residues long. CDR1 and CDR2 (germline): SGHRS, YFSETQ. V shed 4 bases and J 4 bases; nucleotides not matched to a gene: 17.

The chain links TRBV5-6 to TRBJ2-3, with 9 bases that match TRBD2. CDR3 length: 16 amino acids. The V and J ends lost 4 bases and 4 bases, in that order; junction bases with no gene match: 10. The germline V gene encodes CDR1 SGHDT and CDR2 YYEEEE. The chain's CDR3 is CASSLRLAAAPDTQYF. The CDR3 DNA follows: TGTGCCAGCAGCCTTCGACTAGCGGCTGCCCCAGATACGCAGTATTTT.

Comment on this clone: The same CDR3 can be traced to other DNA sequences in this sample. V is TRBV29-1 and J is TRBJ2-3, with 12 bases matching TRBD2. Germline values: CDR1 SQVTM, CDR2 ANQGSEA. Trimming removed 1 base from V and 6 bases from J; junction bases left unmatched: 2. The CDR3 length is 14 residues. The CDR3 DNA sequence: TGCAGCGTTGAAGGACTAGCGGGAGCGGATACGCAGTATTTT. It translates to CSVEGLAGADTQYF.

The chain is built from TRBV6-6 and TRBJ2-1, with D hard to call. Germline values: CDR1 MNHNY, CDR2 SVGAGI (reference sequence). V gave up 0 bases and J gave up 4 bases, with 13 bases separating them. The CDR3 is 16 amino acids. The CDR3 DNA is TGTGCCAGCAGTTACTCGAACACTTTAAGGTACAATGAGCAGTTCTTC. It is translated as CASSYSNTLRYNEQFF.

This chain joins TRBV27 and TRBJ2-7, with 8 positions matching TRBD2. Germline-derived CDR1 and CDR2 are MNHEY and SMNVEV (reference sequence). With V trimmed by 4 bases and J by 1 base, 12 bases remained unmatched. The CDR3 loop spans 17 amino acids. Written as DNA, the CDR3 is TGTGCCAGCAGTTCACCTAGCGGGTGGTTAGGTTCCTACGAGCAGTACTTC. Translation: CASSSPSGWLGSYEQYF.

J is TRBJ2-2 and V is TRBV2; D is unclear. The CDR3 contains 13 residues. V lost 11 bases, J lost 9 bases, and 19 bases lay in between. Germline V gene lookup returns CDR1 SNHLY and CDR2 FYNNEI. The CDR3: CAGSRGQPRELFF. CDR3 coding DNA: TGTGCCGGCTCACGAGGCCAACCACGGGAGCTGTTTTTT. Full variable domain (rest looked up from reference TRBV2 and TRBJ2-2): EPEVTQTPSHQVTQMGQEVILRCVPISNHLYFYWYRQILGQKVEFLVSFYNNEISEKSEIFDDQFSVERPDGSNFTLKIRSTKLEDSAMYFCAGSRGQPRELFFGEGSRLTVL.

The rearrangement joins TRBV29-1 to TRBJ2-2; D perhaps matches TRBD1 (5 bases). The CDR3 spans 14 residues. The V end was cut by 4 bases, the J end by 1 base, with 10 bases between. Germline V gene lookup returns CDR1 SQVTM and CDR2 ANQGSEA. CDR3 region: CSVAAGMNTGELFF. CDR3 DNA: TGCAGCGTTGCGGCAGGGATGAACACCGGGGAGCTGTTTTTT.

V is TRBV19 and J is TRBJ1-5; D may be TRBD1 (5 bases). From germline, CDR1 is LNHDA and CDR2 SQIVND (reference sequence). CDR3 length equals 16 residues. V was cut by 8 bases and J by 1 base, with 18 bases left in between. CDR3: CASGRGGQSSNQPQHF. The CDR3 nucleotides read TGTGCCAGTGGTCGGGGGGGTCAGTCGAGCAATCAGCCCCAGCATTTT.

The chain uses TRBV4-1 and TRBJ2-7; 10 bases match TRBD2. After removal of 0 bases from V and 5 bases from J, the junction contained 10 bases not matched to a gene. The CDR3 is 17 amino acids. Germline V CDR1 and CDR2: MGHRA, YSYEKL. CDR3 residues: CASSQDPPASGRDEQYF. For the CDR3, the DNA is TGCGCCAGCAGCCAAGATCCCCCTGCTAGCGGGAGAGACGAGCAGTACTTC.

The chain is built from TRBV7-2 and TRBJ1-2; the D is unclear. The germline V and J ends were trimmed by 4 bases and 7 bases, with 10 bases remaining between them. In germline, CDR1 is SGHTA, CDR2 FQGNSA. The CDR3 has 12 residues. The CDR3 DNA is TGTGCCAGCAGCTCGGGTCGCGGTGGCTACACCTTC. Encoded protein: CASSSGRGGYTF.

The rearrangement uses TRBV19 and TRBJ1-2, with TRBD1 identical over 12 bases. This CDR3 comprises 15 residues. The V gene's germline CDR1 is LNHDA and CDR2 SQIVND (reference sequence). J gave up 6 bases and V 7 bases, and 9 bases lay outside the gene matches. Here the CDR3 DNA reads TGTGCCAGTAAGGACCTCCGGGACAGGGGGCATGGCTACACCTTC. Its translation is CASKDLRDRGHGYTF.

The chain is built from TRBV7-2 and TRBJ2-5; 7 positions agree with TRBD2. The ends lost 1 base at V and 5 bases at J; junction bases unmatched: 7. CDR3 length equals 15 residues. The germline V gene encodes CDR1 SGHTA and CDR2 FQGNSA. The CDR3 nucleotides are TGTGCCAGCAGCTTAGAGGGAGGGGTCGGTGAGACCCAGTACTTC. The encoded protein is CASSLEGGVGETQYF. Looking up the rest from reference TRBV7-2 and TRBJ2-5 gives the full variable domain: GAGVSQSPSNKVTEKGKDVELRCDPISGHTALYWYRQSLGQGLEFLIYFQGNSAPDKSGLPSDRFSAERTGGSVSTLTIQRTQQEDSAVYLCASSLEGGVGETQYFGPGTRLLVL.

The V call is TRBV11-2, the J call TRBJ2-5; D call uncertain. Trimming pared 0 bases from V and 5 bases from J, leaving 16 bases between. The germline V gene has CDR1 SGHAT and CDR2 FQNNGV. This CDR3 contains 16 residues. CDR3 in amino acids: CASSLDLVRSWETQYF. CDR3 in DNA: TGTGCCAGCAGCTTAGATCTCGTCCGGTCGTGGGAGACCCAGTACTTC.

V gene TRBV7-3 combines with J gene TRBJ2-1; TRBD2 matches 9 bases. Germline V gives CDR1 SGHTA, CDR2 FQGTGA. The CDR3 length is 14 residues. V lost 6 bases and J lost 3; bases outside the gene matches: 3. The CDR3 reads CASSRTSDYNEQFF. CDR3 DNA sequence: TGTGCCAGCAGTCGGACTAGCGACTACAATGAGCAGTTCTTC.

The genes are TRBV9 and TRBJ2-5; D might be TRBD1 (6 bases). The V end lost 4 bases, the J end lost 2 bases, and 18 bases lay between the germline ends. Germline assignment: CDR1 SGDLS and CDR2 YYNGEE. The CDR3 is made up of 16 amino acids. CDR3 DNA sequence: TGTGCCAGCAGCCCAATCAAAACAGGGCTTCAAGAGACCCAGTACTTC. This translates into CASSPIKTGLQETQYF.

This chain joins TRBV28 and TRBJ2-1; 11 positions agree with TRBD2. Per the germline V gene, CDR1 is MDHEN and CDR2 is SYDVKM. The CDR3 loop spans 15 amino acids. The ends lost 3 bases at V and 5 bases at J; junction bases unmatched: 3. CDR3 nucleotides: TGTGCCAGCAGTTTTAGACTAGCGGGAAACAATGAGCAGTTCTTC. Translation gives CASSFRLAGNNEQFF. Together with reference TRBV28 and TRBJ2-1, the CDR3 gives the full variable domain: DVKVTQSSRYLVKRTGEKVFLECVQDMDHENMFWYRQDPGLGLRLIYFSYDVKMKEKGDIPEGYSVSREKKERFSLILESASTNQTSMYLCASSFRLAGNNEQFFGPGTRLTVL.

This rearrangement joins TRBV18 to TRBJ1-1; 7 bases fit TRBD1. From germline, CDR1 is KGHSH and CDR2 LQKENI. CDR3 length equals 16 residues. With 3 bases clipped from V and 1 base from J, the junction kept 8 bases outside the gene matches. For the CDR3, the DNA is TGTGCCAGCTCACCTTTTTCCGGGACAGCGAACACTGAAGCTTTCTTT. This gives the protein CASSPFSGTANTEAFF. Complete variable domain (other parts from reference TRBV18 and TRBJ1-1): NAGVMQNPRHLVRRRGQEARLRCSPMKGHSHVYWYRQLPEEGLKFMVYLQKENIIDESGMPKERFSAEFPKEGPSILRIQQVVRGDSAAYFCASSPFSGTANTEAFFGQGTRLTVV.

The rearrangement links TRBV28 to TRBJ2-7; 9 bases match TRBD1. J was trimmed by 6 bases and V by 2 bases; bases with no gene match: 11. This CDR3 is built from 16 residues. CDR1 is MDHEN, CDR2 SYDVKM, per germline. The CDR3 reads CASSLGVGTGNFEQYF. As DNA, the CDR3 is TGTGCCAGCAGTTTAGGGGTGGGGACAGGGAATTTCGAGCAGTACTTC.

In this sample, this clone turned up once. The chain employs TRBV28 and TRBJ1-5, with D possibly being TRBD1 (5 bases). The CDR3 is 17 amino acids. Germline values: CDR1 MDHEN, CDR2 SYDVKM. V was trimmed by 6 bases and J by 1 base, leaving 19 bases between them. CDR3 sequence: CASSPHYQGISNQPQHF. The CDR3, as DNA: TGTGCCAGCAGCCCCCACTACCAGGGCATCAGCAATCAGCCCCAGCATTTT.

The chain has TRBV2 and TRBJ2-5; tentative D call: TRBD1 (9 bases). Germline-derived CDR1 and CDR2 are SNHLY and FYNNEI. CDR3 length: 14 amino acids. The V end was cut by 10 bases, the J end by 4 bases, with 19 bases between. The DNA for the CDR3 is TGTGCCACCGGGAGGGGACAGGGAGGAGAGACCCAGTACTTC. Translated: CATGRGQGGETQYF.